The present TCR beta chain was sequenced within a study of response to subunit inactivated influenza vaccine. Findings and limits, study-wide: Authors proposed each seasonal influenza vaccination draws in few new T cells.

With 0 bases clipped from V and 4 bases from J, the junction kept 9 bases outside the gene matches. The CDR3 is 16 amino acids. The V gene's germline CDR1 is GTSNPN and CDR2 SVGIG (reference sequence). Points on this clonotype: Its antigen remains unknown.

TCRdb fed the RT-PCR reads into MiXCR, producing one record per CDR3 protein. In the table there are roughly 700,000 distinct CDR3 sequences, roughly 13% of which are singletons. The chain carries TRBV30 and TRBJ2-7, with 10 bases aligning to TRBD2. Material: PBMCs from blood, obtained around 14 days before vaccination. The clonotype was recovered from a man in his forties or fifties who received an inactivated influenza vaccine. CDR3 region: CAWSVQGTSAVYEQYF. CDR3 DNA: TGTGCCTGGAGTGTCCAGGGGACTAGCGCAGTGTACGAGCAGTACTTC.